A single sample is the source of the 11 T cell receptor beta chains below, sequenced in a study of CD8+CD57+ T cells in acquired aplastic anemia (dated by TCRdb to 2016 to 2018). TCRdb shows the sequencer as Illumina HiSeq 2000. Profiling of TCR beta VDJ combinations and CDR3 sequences used genomic DNA as the template. Through fastp at Q25 and MiXCR, TCRdb rebuilt clones from the public reads, retaining in-frame beta chains. Rows matching on CDR3 protein sequence are summarized as one entry with the most common DNA and genes. Counted in this sample were some 220,000 distinct CDR3 sequences; about 37% of them appeared once. The ten largest account for around 1.1% of the sample. The source material was sorted CD4+, CD8+, or CD8+CD57+ T cells (not recorded which) from PBMCs. These receptors were obtained from a human donor in good health, serving as a control.

The J gene is TRBJ1-5, the V gene TRBV7-8; no reliable D call. Trimming took off 0 bases at V and 3 bases at J, with 6 bases between the two ends. Germline CDR1 reads SGHVS; CDR2 reads FQNEAQ. This CDR3 contains 14 residues. Here the CDR3 DNA reads TGTGCCAGCAGCTTAGCGCTAATCAATCAGCCCCAGCATTTT. Amino acids: CASSLALINQPQHF.

The chain couples TRBV6-5 to TRBJ2-7, with D perhaps matching TRBD1 (6 bases). V lost 6 bases and J 6 bases, leaving 15 bases between the germline ends. Per the germline V gene, CDR1 is MNHEY and CDR2 is SVGAGI. The length of the CDR3 is 13 residues. Here the CDR3 DNA reads TGTGCCAGCAGCGACTCACAGGGTAGCGAGCAGTACTTC. This codes for CASSDSQGSEQYF.

A note on this clonotype: Sequence at one end of the junction differs from germline and may be a read error. The rearrangement joins TRBV5-4 to TRBJ1-6; 7 bases align to TRBD1. There are 16 residues in the CDR3. The V gene's germline CDR1 is SGHNT and CDR2 YYREEE (reference sequence). The DNA for the CDR3 is TGTGCCAGCAGCTTACAGACAGGGCTCTATAATTCACTCCTCCACTTT. It translates to CASSLQTGLYNSLLHF. The full variable domain, its missing parts supplied by reference TRBV5-4 and TRBJ1-6, is ETGVTQSPTHLIKTRGQQVTLRCSSQSGHNTVSWYQQALGQGPQFIFQYYREEENGRGNFPPRFSGLQFPNYSSELNVNALELDDSALYLCASSLQTGLYNSLLHFGNGTRLTVT.

The chain joins TRBV6-1 to TRBJ2-1; 9 nucleotides line up with TRBD2. This CDR3 comprises 15 residues. V shed 5 bases and J 7 bases; nucleotides not matched to a gene: 9. Germline V gene lookup returns CDR1 MNHNS and CDR2 SASEGT. The CDR3 protein is CASSLSGRTGNEQFF. The CDR3, as DNA: TGTGCCAGCAGTCTTAGCGGGAGAACGGGTAATGAGCAGTTCTTC.

Worth noting for this clonotype: One end of the junction fails to match germline, which may point to a read error. V usage is TRBV5-4 and J usage is TRBJ1-1; the D gene is possibly TRBD1 (6 bases). There are 14 residues in the CDR3. Germline V gives CDR1 SGHNT, CDR2 YYREEE (reference sequence). CDR3 sequence: CASGLAGTFTEAFF. CDR3 nucleotides: TGTGCCAGCGGCTTGGCCGGGACATTCACTGAAGCTTTCTTT.

With respect to this clonotype: A much larger clone differs by one base, so this may be a read error. The CDR3 sequence: CASSVAGTAPSQETQYF. DNA for the CDR3: TGTGCCAGCAGCGTAGCAGGGACAGCGCCCTCACAAGAGACCCAGTACTTC. The chain links TRBV9 to TRBJ2-5; 7 bases map to TRBD1. The CDR3 contains 17 residues. The ends lost 0 bases at V and 2 bases at J; junction bases unmatched: 10. In germline, CDR1 is SGDLS, CDR2 YYNGEE.

Concerning this clonotype: A much larger clone differs by one base, so this may be a read error. V and J are TRBV14 and TRBJ1-1; D gene ambiguous. Germline CDR1 and CDR2: SGHDN and FVKESK. The CDR3 consists of 12 residues. CDR3 sequence (DNA): TGTGCCAGCGGCCAAGCTGTTGGGCTGGCTTTCTTT. Its translation is CASGQAVGLAFF.

This clonotype was recorded many times. The chain combines TRBV7-8 with TRBJ2-7; D possibly corresponds to TRBD2 (6 bases). The CDR3 consists of 15 residues. CDR1 and CDR2 (germline): SGHVS, FQNEAQ. The V end was cut by 8 bases, the J end by 5 bases, with 22 bases between. This chain's CDR3 is CASSHFAGPGDEQYF. In DNA, the CDR3 is TGTGCCAGCTCCCATTTCGCGGGGCCGGGAGACGAGCAGTACTTC.

This clonotype was picked up many times. The chain joins TRBV10-3 to TRBJ2-5, with D unclear. This CDR3 region has 13 residues. The germline V and J ends were trimmed by 3 bases and 2 bases, with 7 bases remaining between them. Germline loops: CDR1 ENHRY, CDR2 SYGVKD. Here the CDR3 DNA reads TGTGCCATCAGTGAAAGACTGCAAGAGACCCAGTACTTC. This sequence encodes CAISERLQETQYF.

The chain employs TRBV11-3 and TRBJ2-7; 8 bases are a match to TRBD1. Germline V gene lookup returns CDR1 SGHNT and CDR2 YENEEA. This CDR3 region has 14 residues. The V and J ends lost 5 bases and 6 bases, in that order; junction bases with no gene match: 9. The CDR3 spells CASSPGGQDGEQYF. The CDR3, as DNA: TGTGCCAGCAGCCCAGGGGGCCAAGACGGCGAGCAGTACTTC. The complete variable domain, with remaining parts taken from reference TRBV11-3 and TRBJ2-7, reads EAGVVQSPRYKIIEKKQPVAFWCNPISGHNTLYWYLQNLGQGPELLIRYENEEAVDDSQLPKDRFSAERLKGVDSTLKIQPAELGDSAVYLCASSPGGQDGEQYFGPGTRLTVT.

At least ten counts were recorded for this clonotype. J is TRBJ2-1 and V is TRBV5-1, with TRBD2 matching over 10 bases. This CDR3 is 15 amino acids long. With V trimmed by 0 bases and J by 8 bases, 5 bases remained unmatched. In germline, CDR1 is SGHRS, CDR2 YFSETQ. In DNA, the CDR3 is TGCGCCAGCAGCTTGGCTAGCGGGAGTTTCGATGAGCAGTTCTTC. Protein product: CASSLASGSFDEQFF. The complete variable domain, with remaining parts taken from reference TRBV5-1 and TRBJ2-1, reads KAGVTQTPRYLIKTRGQQVTLSCSPISGHRSVSWYQQTPGQGLQFLFEYFSETQRNKGNFPGRFSGRQFSNSRSEMNVSTLELGDSALYLCASSLASGSFDEQFFGPGTRLTVL.